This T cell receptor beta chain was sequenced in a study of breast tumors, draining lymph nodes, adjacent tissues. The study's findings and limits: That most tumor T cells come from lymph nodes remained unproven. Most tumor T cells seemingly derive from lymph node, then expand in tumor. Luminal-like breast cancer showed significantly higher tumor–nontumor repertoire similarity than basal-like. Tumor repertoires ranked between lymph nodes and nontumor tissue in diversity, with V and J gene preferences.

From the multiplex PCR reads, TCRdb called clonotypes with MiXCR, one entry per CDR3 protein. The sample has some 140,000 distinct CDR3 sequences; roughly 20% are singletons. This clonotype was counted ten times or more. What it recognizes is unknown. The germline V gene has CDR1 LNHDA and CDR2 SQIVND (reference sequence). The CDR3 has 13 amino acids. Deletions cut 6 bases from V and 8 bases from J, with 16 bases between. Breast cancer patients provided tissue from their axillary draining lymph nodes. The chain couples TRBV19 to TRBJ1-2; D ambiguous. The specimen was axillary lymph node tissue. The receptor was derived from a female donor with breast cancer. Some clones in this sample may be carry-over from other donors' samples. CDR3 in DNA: TGTGCCAGTAGCCGGGAGGCCGGGTCGGGCTACACCTTC. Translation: CASSREAGSGYTF.